The 6 T cell receptor beta chains reported below all come from one sample, sequenced in a study of cytomegalovirus exposure and HLA in healthy donors. The PCR ran on 60 Vbeta and 13 Jbeta primers. Here immunoSEQ multiplex PCR was the method, and the copy in TCRdb shows in-frame clones only, minus some. The ten most abundant clones cover approximately 1.6% of a sample with about 130,000 clones. The source material was PBMCs. The receptor source for this set is a man aged 18 to 29 in good health and CMV-seronegative.

The chain uses TRBV7-9 and TRBJ2-7, with 8 bases fitting TRBD2. Germline-derived CDR1 and CDR2 are SEHNR and FQNEAQ (reference sequence). The CDR3 is 14 amino acids. Trimming at V came to 8 bases and at J to 3 bases, leaving 9 bases not matched to a gene. The CDR3 DNA sequence: TGTGCCAGCGACGGGGGGGGACAAAACTACGAGCAGTACTTC. Protein sequence: CASDGGGQNYEQYF.

The chain employs TRBV19 and TRBJ1-2; TRBD1 aligns across 10 bases. The CDR3 is 16 residues long. CDR1 and CDR2 (germline): LNHDA, SQIVND (reference sequence). The V and J ends lost 6 bases and 3 bases, in that order; junction bases with no gene match: 10. CDR3 sequence (DNA): TGTGCCAGTAGCCGGGACAGGGGCGGAAAGGACTATGGCTACACCTTC. This codes for CASSRDRGGKDYGYTF.

The chain is built from TRBV30 and TRBJ1-2; no firm D call. This CDR3 has 13 residues. V was trimmed by 2 bases and J by 2 bases, leaving 9 bases between them. CDR1 and CDR2 from the germline V gene are GTSNPN and SVGIG (reference sequence). For the CDR3, the DNA is TGTGCCTGGAGTACGGGTCAGAACTATGGCTACACCTTC. It is translated as CAWSTGQNYGYTF.

The V gene is TRBV25-1, the J gene TRBJ2-1, with a possible D match to TRBD2 (5 bases). Trimming took off 4 bases at V and 4 bases at J, with 14 bases between the two ends. The CDR3 contains 15 residues. The germline V gene has CDR1 MGHDK and CDR2 SYGVNS. The CDR3, as DNA: TGTGCCAGCAGTGTCGGGGAAATTATGTACAATGAGCAGTTCTTC. As protein: CASSVGEIMYNEQFF. Using reference TRBV25-1 and TRBJ2-1 for the parts outside the CDR3, the full variable domain is EADIYQTPRYLVIGTGKKITLECSQTMGHDKMYWYQQDPGMELHLIHYSYGVNSTEKGDLSSESTVSRIRTEHFPLTLESARPSHTSQYLCASSVGEIMYNEQFFGPGTRLTVL.

About this clone itself: Different DNA sequences within this sample yield the same CDR3. The V gene is TRBV7-9, the J gene TRBJ2-3; 12 nucleotides agree with TRBD2. J was trimmed by 4 bases and V by 1 base; bases with no gene match: 0. This CDR3 contains 15 residues. CDR1 and CDR2 from the germline V gene are SEHNR and FQNEAQ (reference sequence). For the CDR3, the DNA is TGTGCCAGCAGCTTAGGACTAGCGGGGGCAGATACGCAGTATTTT. Translation: CASSLGLAGADTQYF.

V is TRBV7-2 and J is TRBJ2-7; D might be TRBD2 (5 bases). This CDR3 has 15 residues. Deletions cut 6 bases from V and 0 bases from J, with 15 bases between. CDR1 and CDR2 from the germline V gene are SGHTA and FQGNSA. CDR3 in DNA: TGTGCCAGCAGTCAGGACCAGCGGAGCTCCTACGAGCAGTACTTC. Its translation: CASSQDQRSSYEQYF.